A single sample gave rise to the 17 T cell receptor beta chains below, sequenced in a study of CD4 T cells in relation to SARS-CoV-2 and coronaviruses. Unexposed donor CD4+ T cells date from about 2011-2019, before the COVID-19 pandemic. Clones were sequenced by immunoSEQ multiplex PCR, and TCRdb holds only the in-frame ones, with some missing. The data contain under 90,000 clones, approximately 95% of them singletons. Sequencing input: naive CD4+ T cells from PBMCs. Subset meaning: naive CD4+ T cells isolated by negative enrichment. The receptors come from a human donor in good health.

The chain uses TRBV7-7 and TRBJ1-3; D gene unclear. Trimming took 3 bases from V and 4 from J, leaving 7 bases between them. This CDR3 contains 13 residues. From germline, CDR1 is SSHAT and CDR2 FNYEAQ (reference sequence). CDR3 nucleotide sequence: TGTGCCAGCAGCTTCACCCTAGGAAACACCATATATTTT. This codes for CASSFTLGNTIYF.

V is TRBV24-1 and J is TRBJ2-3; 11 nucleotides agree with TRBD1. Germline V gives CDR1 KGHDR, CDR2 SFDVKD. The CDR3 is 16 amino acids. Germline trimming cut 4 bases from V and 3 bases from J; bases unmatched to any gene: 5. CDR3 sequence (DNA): TGTGCCACCAGTGACTGGACAGGGGGCAAGACAGATACGCAGTATTTT. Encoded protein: CATSDWTGGKTDTQYF.

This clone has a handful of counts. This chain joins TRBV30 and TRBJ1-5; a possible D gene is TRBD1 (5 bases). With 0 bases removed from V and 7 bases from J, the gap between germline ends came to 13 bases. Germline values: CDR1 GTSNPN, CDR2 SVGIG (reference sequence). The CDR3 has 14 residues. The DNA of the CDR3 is TGTGCCTGGAGTGTAAAGGGGCCGTGGCAGCCCCAGCATTTT. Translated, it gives CAWSVKGPWQPQHF.

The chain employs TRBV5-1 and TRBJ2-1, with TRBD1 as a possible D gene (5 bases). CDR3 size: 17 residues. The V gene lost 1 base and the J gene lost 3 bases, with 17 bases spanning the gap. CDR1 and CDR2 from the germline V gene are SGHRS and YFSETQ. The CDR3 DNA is TGCGCCAGCAGCTTGAGGCCTTCAGGGATAAACTACAATGAGCAGTTCTTC. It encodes CASSLRPSGINYNEQFF. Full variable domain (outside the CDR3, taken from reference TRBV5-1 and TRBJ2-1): KAGVTQTPRYLIKTRGQQVTLSCSPISGHRSVSWYQQTPGQGLQFLFEYFSETQRNKGNFPGRFSGRQFSNSRSEMNVSTLELGDSALYLCASSLRPSGINYNEQFFGPGTRLTVL.

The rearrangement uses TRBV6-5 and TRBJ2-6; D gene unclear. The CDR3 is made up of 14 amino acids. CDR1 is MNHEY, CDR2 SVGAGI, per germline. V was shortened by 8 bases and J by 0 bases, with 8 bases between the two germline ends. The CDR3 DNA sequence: TGTGCCAGCGGCGACCCCTCTGGGGCCAACGTCCTGACTTTC. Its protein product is CASGDPSGANVLTF.

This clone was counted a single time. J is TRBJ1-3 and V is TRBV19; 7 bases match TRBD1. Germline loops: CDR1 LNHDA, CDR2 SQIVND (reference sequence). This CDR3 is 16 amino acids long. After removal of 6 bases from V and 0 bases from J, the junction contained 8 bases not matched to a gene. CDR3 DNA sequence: TGTGCCAGTAGCAGGACAGGTTCTCCCTCTGGAAACACCATATATTTT. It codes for CASSRTGSPSGNTIYF.

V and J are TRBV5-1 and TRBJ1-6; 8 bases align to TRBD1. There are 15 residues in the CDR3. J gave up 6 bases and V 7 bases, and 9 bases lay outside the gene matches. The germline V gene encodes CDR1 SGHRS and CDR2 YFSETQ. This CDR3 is CASAQQGGGNSPLHF. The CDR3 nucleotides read TGCGCCAGCGCACAACAGGGGGGAGGTAATTCACCCCTCCACTTT.

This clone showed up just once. CDR3 sequence reads: CAVRDFRYEQYF. The DNA for the CDR3 is TGTGCCGTCCGGGACTTCCGCTACGAGCAGTACTTC. The rearrangement links TRBV28 to TRBJ2-7; tentative D call: TRBD2 (6 bases). V lost 11 bases and J lost 3, with 14 bases in between. The V gene's germline CDR1 is MDHEN and CDR2 SYDVKM. This CDR3 spans 12 amino acids. The whole variable domain, filled in from reference TRBV28 and TRBJ2-7, reads DVKVTQSSRYLVKRTGEKVFLECVQDMDHENMFWYRQDPGLGLRLIYFSYDVKMKEKGDIPEGYSVSREKKERFSLILESASTNQTSMYLCAVRDFRYEQYFGPGTRLTVT.

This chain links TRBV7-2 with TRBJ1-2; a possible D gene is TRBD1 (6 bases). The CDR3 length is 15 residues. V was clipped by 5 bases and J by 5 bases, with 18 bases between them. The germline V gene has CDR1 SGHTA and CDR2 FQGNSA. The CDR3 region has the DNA TGTGCCAGCAGCCCTACGGGGGGGCCAGTATATGGCTACACCTTC. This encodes CASSPTGGPVYGYTF.

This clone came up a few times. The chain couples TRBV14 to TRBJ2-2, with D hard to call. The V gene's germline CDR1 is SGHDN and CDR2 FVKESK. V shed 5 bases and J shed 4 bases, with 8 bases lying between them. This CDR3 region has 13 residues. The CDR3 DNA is TGTGCCAGCAGCTACAGTTTCACCGGGGAGCTGTTTTTT. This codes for CASSYSFTGELFF.

CDR3 nucleotides: TGTGCCACCAGCCGGCAGGGGAAGACTGAAGCTTTCTTT. It translates to CATSRQGKTEAFF. The gene calls are TRBV15 and TRBJ1-1, with D perhaps matching TRBD1 (6 bases). Germline V gene lookup returns CDR1 LNHNV and CDR2 YYDKDF (reference sequence). The V end was cut by 5 bases, the J end by 5 bases, with 12 bases between. CDR3 length: 13 amino acids.

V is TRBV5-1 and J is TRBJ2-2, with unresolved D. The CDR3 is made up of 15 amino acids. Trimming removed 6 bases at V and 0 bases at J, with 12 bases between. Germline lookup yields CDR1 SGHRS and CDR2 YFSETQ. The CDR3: CASIVDTANTGELFF. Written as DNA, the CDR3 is TGCGCCAGCATTGTGGATACAGCGAACACCGGGGAGCTGTTTTTT.

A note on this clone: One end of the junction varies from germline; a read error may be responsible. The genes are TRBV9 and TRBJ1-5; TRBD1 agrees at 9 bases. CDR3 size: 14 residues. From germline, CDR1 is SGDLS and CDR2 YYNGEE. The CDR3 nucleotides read TGTGCCAGCAGCCCGGGACAGGGTTATCAGGCCCAGCATTTT. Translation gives CASSPGQGYQAQHF.

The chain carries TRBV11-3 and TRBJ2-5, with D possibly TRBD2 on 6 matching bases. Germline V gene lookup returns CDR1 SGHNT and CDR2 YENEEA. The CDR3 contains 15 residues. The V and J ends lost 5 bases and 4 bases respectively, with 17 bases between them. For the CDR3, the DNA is TGTGCCAGCAGCACCAGAACCGGGAGAGGAGAGACCCAGTACTTC. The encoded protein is CASSTRTGRGETQYF.

CDR3 region: CAITETSESSYNEQFF. The CDR3 region has the DNA TGTGCCATCACCGAAACTAGCGAAAGCTCCTACAATGAGCAGTTCTTC. This chain connects TRBV10-3 to TRBJ2-1, with 7 positions matching TRBD2. Unmatched junction bases numbered 9, after V lost 7 bases and J lost 0 bases. Germline CDR1 reads ENHRY; CDR2 reads SYGVKD. The CDR3 is 16 residues long.

The CDR3 region is CASSEMTSNSPLHF. CDR3 in DNA: TGTGCCAGCAGTGAAATGACAAGCAATTCACCCCTCCACTTT. The chain recombines TRBV2 with TRBJ1-6; D gene uncertain. With 2 bases removed from V and 7 bases from J, the gap between germline ends came to 9 bases. The length of the CDR3 is 14 residues. The germline V gene encodes CDR1 SNHLY and CDR2 FYNNEI.

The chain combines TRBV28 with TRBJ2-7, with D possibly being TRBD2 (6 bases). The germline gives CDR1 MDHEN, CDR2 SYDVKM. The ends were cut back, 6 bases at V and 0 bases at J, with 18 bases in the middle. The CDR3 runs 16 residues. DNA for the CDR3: TGTGCCAGCAGCCCCCAAGGCGGGAAAAGCTCCTACGAGCAGTACTTC. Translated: CASSPQGGKSSYEQYF. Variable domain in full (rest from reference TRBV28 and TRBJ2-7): DVKVTQSSRYLVKRTGEKVFLECVQDMDHENMFWYRQDPGLGLRLIYFSYDVKMKEKGDIPEGYSVSREKKERFSLILESASTNQTSMYLCASSPQGGKSSYEQYFGPGTRLTVT.